Shown below are 18 T cell receptor beta chains from a single sample sequenced in a study of blood T cells in healthy people across ages. The second PCR ran roughly 6 to 11 cycles with a sample-barcoded 5' primer and J-beta primers. In TCRdb, the 5' RACE reads were re-called with MiXCR into one record per CDR3 protein. The sample consists of about 1.4 million distinct CDR3 sequences, around 59% of them appearing once. The material sequenced was blood. Receptors were obtained from a young man in good health.

The DNA of the CDR3 is TGTGCCAGCAGTTTAATAGGGGGCGCGAGTGATGAGCAGTTCTTC. This codes for CASSLIGGASDEQFF. The chain is built from TRBV28 and TRBJ2-1; 7 bases agree with TRBD1. Looked up from germline, CDR1 is MDHEN and CDR2 is SYDVKM. V gave up 2 bases and J gave up 8 bases; unmatched junction bases: 9. CDR3 length equals 15 residues.

This clonotype has a handful of counts. The chain carries TRBV27 and TRBJ2-3; D assignment may be TRBD1 or TRBD2 (6 bases each). The CDR3 covers 14 residues. Deletions cut 2 bases from V and 7 bases from J, with 13 bases between. Germline V gene sequence: CDR1 MNHEY, CDR2 SMNVEV (reference sequence). The chain's CDR3 is CASSLTGRLHTQYF. CDR3 coding DNA: TGTGCCAGCAGTTTAACAGGGAGGTTGCATACGCAGTATTTT.

The chain recombines TRBV6-1 with TRBJ1-1; D remains ambiguous. This CDR3 is 13 amino acids long. Germline CDR1 is MNHNS and CDR2 is SASEGT. V was cut by 0 bases and J by 5 bases, with 7 bases left in between. Here the CDR3 reads CASSEAWETEAFF. The CDR3, as DNA: TGTGCCAGCAGTGAAGCGTGGGAAACTGAAGCTTTCTTT.

The chain joins TRBV5-1 to TRBJ2-7; D is ambiguous. The CDR3 length is 15 residues. Trimming stripped 2 bases from V and 4 bases from J, with 16 bases between. Germline CDR1 is SGHRS and CDR2 is YFSETQ. CDR3 nucleotide sequence: TGCGCCAGCAGCTTCGGGTTAGGACCCTCTTACGAGCAGTACTTC. It translates to CASSFGLGPSYEQYF.

The chain carries TRBV2 and TRBJ2-5; a possible D gene is TRBD2 (5 bases). The DNA matches TRBJ2-7 better at its end, which makes the J call doubtful. This CDR3 comprises 15 residues. Germline assignment: CDR1 SNHLY and CDR2 FYNNEI. This CDR3 is CASSVRSSSPSEQYF. Here the CDR3 DNA reads TGTGCCAGCAGTGTGCGGTCTAGCTCTCCTTCCGAGCAGTACTTC.

In this sample, this clonotype turned up a few times. As DNA, the CDR3 is TGTGCCAGCAGGCCTAGCGGGGGGGTCGAGACCCAGTACTTC. As protein: CASRPSGGVETQYF. V is TRBV3-1 and J is TRBJ2-5; 12 nucleotides match TRBD2. CDR1 and CDR2 from the germline V gene are LGHDT and YNNKEL (reference sequence). Losses at the gene ends were 6 bases for V and 5 bases for J; bases not matched to a gene: 4. CDR3 length: 14 residues.

This chain joins TRBV6-5 and TRBJ2-3, with TRBD1 matching over 8 bases. The CDR3 covers 14 residues. Germline V gene lookup returns CDR1 MNHEY and CDR2 SVGAGI. The ends lost 6 bases at V and 8 bases at J; junction bases unmatched: 10. CDR3 in DNA: TGTGCCAGCAGCTCTCGGACAGGGAGCGGTACGCAGTATTTT. The encoded protein is CASSSRTGSGTQYF.

This clonotype was counted a few times. This sequence joins TRBV11-2 and TRBJ1-2; D is uncertain. The germline V and J ends were trimmed by 4 bases and 0 bases, with 6 bases remaining between them. This CDR3 region has 13 residues. CDR1 and CDR2 (germline): SGHAT, FQNNGV. CDR3: CASSSEANYGYTF. The CDR3 nucleotides are TGTGCCAGCAGCTCTGAAGCTAACTATGGCTACACCTTC.

The sample holds one count of this clonotype. The CDR3 here is CSARDGQETRWLSDTQYF. CDR3 DNA sequence: TGCAGTGCTAGAGATGGCCAGGAGACTAGGTGGTTGAGCGATACGCAGTATTTT. The chain is built from TRBV20-1 and TRBJ2-3, with a tentative D call TRBD2 (6 bases). Germline assignment: CDR1 DFQATT and CDR2 SNEGSKA (reference sequence). V lost 0 bases to trimming and J lost 6 bases, with 25 bases between them. The CDR3 has 18 amino acids.

This clonotype was seen more than once but under ten times. The chain combines TRBV28 with TRBJ1-2; 8 bases fit TRBD1. V shed 5 bases, J shed 5 bases, and the junction held 10 bases outside the gene matches. The CDR3 consists of 15 residues. Germline V CDR1 and CDR2: MDHEN, SYDVKM. CDR3 sequence (DNA): TGTGCCAGCAGTCCTTCACGGACAGGGCAATATGGCTACACCTTC. Protein: CASSPSRTGQYGYTF.

J is TRBJ2-4 and V is TRBV29-1; D remains ambiguous. The DNA end is a closer match to TRBJ2-5, so the J assignment may be wrong. This CDR3 is built from 12 residues. The germline CDR1 and CDR2 sequences are SQVTM and ANQGSEA. This CDR3 reads CSVDVGRETQYF. The DNA for the CDR3 is TGCAGCGTTGATGTGGGTCGAGAGACCCAGTACTTC.

This clonotype was observed once. CDR3 DNA sequence: TGTGCCAGCTTTTTAGGTACCAGCTCCTACAATGAGCAGTTCTTC. Its translation is CASFLGTSSYNEQFF. The J gene is TRBJ2-1, the V gene TRBV6-6, with D unclear. The germline V gene encodes CDR1 MNHNY and CDR2 SVGAGI (reference sequence). This CDR3 is built from 15 residues. Trimming cost V 8 bases and J 0 bases, with 14 bases left between them.

The CDR3 protein is CATSDGAAGETQYF. The CDR3 coding sequence is TGTGCCACCAGTGACGGAGCAGCCGGCGAGACCCAGTACTTC. The V and J genes are TRBV24-1 and TRBJ2-5; D is ambiguous. The germline CDR1 and CDR2 sequences are KGHDR and SFDVKD. This CDR3 is 14 amino acids long. With 4 bases removed from V and 5 bases from J, the gap between germline ends came to 13 bases.

The chain uses TRBV5-1 and TRBJ2-3; 11 bases are a match to TRBD1. This CDR3 is built from 14 residues. The J segment lost 7 bases and the V segment lost 2 bases, leaving 3 bases of the junction unmatched. The germline V gene has CDR1 SGHRS and CDR2 YFSETQ. The CDR3 nucleotides are TGCGCCAGCAGCTTCGGGACAGGGGGGAATACGCAGTATTTT. Its protein is CASSFGTGGNTQYF.

J is TRBJ2-5 and V is TRBV2, with TRBD2 matching over 9 bases. This CDR3 comprises 18 residues. The junction had 22 bases not matched to a gene; V was cut back by 3 bases and J by 11 bases. Per the germline V gene, CDR1 is SNHLY and CDR2 is FYNNEI. The chain's CDR3 is CASSDGLAGIVSYNEQYF. In DNA, the CDR3 is TGTGCCAGCAGTGATGGGCTAGCGGGGATCGTCTCCTACAATGAGCAGTACTTC. The full variable domain, in which reference TRBV2 and TRBJ2-5 provide the parts outside the CDR3, is EPEVTQTPSHQVTQMGQEVILRCVPISNHLYFYWYRQILGQKVEFLVSFYNNEISEKSEIFDDQFSVERPDGSNFTLKIRSTKLEDSAMYFCASSDGLAGIVSYNEQYFGPGTRLLVL.

This chain joins TRBV6-2 or TRBV6-3 and TRBJ2-3; the match to TRBD2 covers 11 bases. CDR1 is MNHEY and CDR2 is SVGEGT in the germline V gene. This CDR3 has 19 residues. The V segment lost 2 bases and the J segment 1 base; nucleotides outside the gene matches: 11. The CDR3 loop reads CASSYDQLGTSGGTDTQYF. The CDR3 nucleotides read TGTGCCAGCAGTTACGACCAACTAGGGACTAGCGGTGGCACAGATACGCAGTATTTT.

The chain recombines TRBV27 with TRBJ2-1; TRBD1 might be the D (6 bases). This CDR3 has 13 residues. The ends were cut back, 3 bases at V and 8 bases at J, with 11 bases in the middle. Germline-derived CDR1 and CDR2 are MNHEY and SMNVEV (reference sequence). The CDR3 sequence: CASSFFRGHEQFF. The DNA of the CDR3 is TGTGCCAGCAGTTTTTTCAGGGGTCATGAGCAGTTCTTC.

J is TRBJ2-4 and V is TRBV20-1, with 7 bases lining up with TRBD2. The V gene end was trimmed by 5 bases and the J gene end by 9 bases; junction bases not matched to a gene: 16. Germline CDR1 DFQATT, CDR2 SNEGSKA (reference sequence). There are 15 residues in the CDR3. The CDR3 spells CSAEGGLGKVGIQYF. CDR3 in DNA: TGCAGTGCTGAGGGAGGGTTGGGAAAAGTAGGCATTCAGTACTTC.